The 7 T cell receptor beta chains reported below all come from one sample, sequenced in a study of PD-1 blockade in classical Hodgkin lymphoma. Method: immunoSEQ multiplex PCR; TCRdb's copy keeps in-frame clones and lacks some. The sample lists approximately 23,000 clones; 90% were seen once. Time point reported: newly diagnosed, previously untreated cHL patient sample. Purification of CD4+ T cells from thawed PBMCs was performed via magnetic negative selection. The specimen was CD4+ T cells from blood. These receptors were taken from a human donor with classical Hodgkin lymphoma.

CDR3 nucleotide sequence: TGTGCCAGCAGCTGGACTAGCGGGAGATACGAGCAGTACTTC. It codes for CASSWTSGRYEQYF. The J gene is TRBJ2-7, the V gene TRBV2, with 13 bases fitting TRBD2. The germline V gene encodes CDR1 SNHLY and CDR2 FYNNEI. Germline trimming cut 6 bases from V and 4 bases from J; bases unmatched to any gene: 3. The CDR3 is 14 amino acids.

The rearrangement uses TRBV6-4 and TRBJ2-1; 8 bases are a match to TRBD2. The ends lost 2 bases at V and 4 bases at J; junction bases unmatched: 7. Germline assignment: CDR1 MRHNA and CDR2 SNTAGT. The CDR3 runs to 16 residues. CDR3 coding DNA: TGTGCCAGCAGTGACGAGGGCGGGGGGCCTTACAATGAGCAGTTCTTC. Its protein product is CASSDEGGGPYNEQFF.

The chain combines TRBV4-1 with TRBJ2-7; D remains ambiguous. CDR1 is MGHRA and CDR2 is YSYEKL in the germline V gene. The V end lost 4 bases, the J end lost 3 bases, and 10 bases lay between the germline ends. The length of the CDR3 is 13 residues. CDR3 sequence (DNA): TGCGCCAGCAGCCTAGGCCCTCGCTACGAGCAGTACTTC. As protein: CASSLGPRYEQYF.

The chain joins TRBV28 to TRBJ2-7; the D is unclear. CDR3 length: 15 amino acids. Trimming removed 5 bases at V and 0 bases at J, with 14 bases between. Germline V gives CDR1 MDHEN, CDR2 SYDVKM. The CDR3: CASSLLTTPSYEQYF. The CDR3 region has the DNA TGTGCCAGCAGTCTTCTCACGACACCCTCCTACGAGCAGTACTTC.

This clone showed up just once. CDR3 bases: TGTGCCTGGAGCAGGGACAGCCTAAAAGGGGGCACTGAAGCTTTCTTT. It codes for CAWSRDSLKGGTEAFF. The chain employs TRBV30 and TRBJ1-1, with 7 bases lining up with TRBD1. V lost 3 bases, J lost 4 bases, and 14 bases stayed unmatched. CDR3 size: 16 residues. The germline V gene encodes CDR1 GTSNPN and CDR2 SVGIG (reference sequence).

The CDR3 coding sequence is TGTGCCAGCAGTCGACAGTACACTAACTATGGCTACACCTTC. It is translated as CASSRQYTNYGYTF. This chain joins TRBV6-5 and TRBJ1-2; weak D call: TRBD1 (5 bases). CDR1 is MNHEY and CDR2 is SVGAGI in the germline V gene. V gave up 5 bases and J gave up 0 bases, with 10 bases separating them. This CDR3 comprises 14 residues.

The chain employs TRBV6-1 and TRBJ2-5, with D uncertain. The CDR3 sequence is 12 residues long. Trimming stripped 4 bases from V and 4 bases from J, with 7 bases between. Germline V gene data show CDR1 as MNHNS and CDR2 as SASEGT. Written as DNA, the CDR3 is TGTGCCAGCAGTGCCGAAGGAGAGACCCAGTACTTC. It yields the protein CASSAEGETQYF.